A selection of T cell receptor beta chains follows, all from one sample in a study of blood T cell repertoires in COVID-19. TCRdb's table, derived via immunoSEQ multiplex PCR, lists solely in-frame clones and lacks some. The data show tens of thousands of clones, with around 80% seen just once and more than 15% held by the top ten. The source material was peripheral blood. The receptors were gathered from a man aged 30 to 45 with COVID-19, enrolled during active disease. Both conserved end residues are part of each CDR3. The D gene is left open where the match is weak. Rows give clone size only sometimes, using once, few, many, or a class for an expanded clone.

TRBJ1-1,TRBV28,TRBD1,NA,CASRVGDSLNTEAFF,TGTGCCAGCAGGGTGGGGGACAGCTTGAACACTGAAGCTTTCTTT
TRBJ2-1,TRBV6-1,TRBD2,NA,CASSERYGGANNEQFF,TGTGCCAGCAGTGAACGTTACGGGGGGGCGAACAATGAGCAGTTCTTC
TRBJ2-3,TRBV11-3,TRBD2,NA,CASSPRTSGTHDTQYF,TGTGCCAGCAGCCCGAGGACTAGCGGGACTCATGATACGCAGTATTTT
TRBJ2-5,TRBV5-1,TRBD2,NA,CASSLGSGGGETQYF,TGCGCCAGCAGCTTGGGTAGCGGGGGCGGAGAGACCCAGTACTTC
TRBJ2-1,TRBV7-7,NA,NA,CASSLGGFNEQFF,TGTGCCAGCAGCTTAGGAGGTTTCAATGAGCAGTTCTTC
TRBJ2-7,TRBV27,TRBD2,NA,CASSLAGGYEQYF,TGTGCCAGCAGTCTAGCGGGGGGGTACGAGCAGTACTTC
TRBJ2-7,TRBV30,TRBD1,NA,CAWSGGTGHKNEQYF,TGTGCCTGGAGTGGCGGGACAGGGCACAAGAACGAGCAGTACTTC
TRBJ2-7,TRBV2,TRBD2,NA,CASSGPLAGGPYEQYF,TGTGCCAGCAGTGGTCCGCTGGCGGGAGGGCCCTACGAGCAGTACTTC
TRBJ2-7,TRBV9,TRBD1,NA,CASSLNRDRYYEQYF,TGTGCCAGCAGCCTGAACCGGGACAGGTACTACGAGCAGTACTTC
TRBJ1-2,TRBV13,NA,NA,CASSQRGGYGYTF,TGTGCCAGCTCACAGAGGGGGGGTTATGGCTACACCTTC
TRBJ2-2,TRBV7-3,NA,NA,CASSSHDGGFTGELFF,TGTGCCAGCAGCTCCCACGATGGAGGGTTTACCGGGGAGCTGTTTTTT
TRBJ2-7,TRBV2,NA,NA,CASGRDPLSYEQYF,TGTGCCTCCGGGCGGGACCCCCTCTCCTACGAGCAGTACTTC
TRBJ2-5,TRBV7-3,TRBD1,NA,CASSSDRQETQYF,TGTGCCAGCAGCTCGGACAGGCAAGAGACCCAGTACTTC
TRBJ1-1,TRBV7-9,TRBD1,NA,CASSSTGYTEAFF,TGTGCCAGCAGCTCGACAGGGTACACTGAAGCTTTCTTT
TRBJ1-1,TRBV4-2,NA,NA,CASSHPTGFTEAFF,TGTGCCAGCAGCCACCCAACCGGGTTCACTGAAGCTTTCTTT
TRBJ2-5,TRBV30,TRBD1,NA,CAWSLTGTGTETQYF,TGTGCCTGGAGTTTGACCGGGACAGGGACTGAGACCCAGTACTTC
TRBJ1-2,TRBV7-9,NA,NA,CASSLDWGDGYTF,TGTGCCAGCAGCTTAGACTGGGGGGATGGCTACACCTTC
TRBJ1-1,TRBV6-5,TRBD1,NA,CASKTYYRGDTEAFF,TGTGCCAGCAAGACCTACTACAGGGGCGACACTGAAGCTTTCTTT
TRBJ1-1,TRBV18,TRBD1,many,CASSLPGQGRTEAFF,TGTGCCAGCTCACTCCCCGGACAGGGAAGGACTGAAGCTTTCTTT
TRBJ2-2,TRBV28,NA,NA,CASSLRQNTGELFF,TGTGCCAGCAGTTTGCGTCAGAACACCGGGGAGCTGTTTTTT
TRBJ2-6,TRBV27,NA,NA,CASSLGSRPGANVLTF,TGTGCCAGCAGTTTAGGGAGCCGCCCTGGGGCCAACGTCCTGACTTTC
TRBJ2-3,TRBV5-1,NA,NA,CASSFNQGSTQYF,TGCGCCAGCAGCTTTAACCAGGGGAGTACGCAGTATTTT
TRBJ2-1,TRBV30,TRBD1,NA,CAGQGNNEQFF,TGTGCCGGACAGGGGAACAATGAGCAGTTCTTC
TRBJ2-3,TRBV4-2,TRBD1,once,CASSPGQGGNTQYF,TGTGCCAGCAGCCCAGGACAGGGGGGGAATACGCAGTATTTT
TRBJ2-7,TRBV10-3,TRBD1,NA,CAIRKTGTGSDEQYF,TGTGCCATCAGGAAAACCGGGACAGGGTCGGACGAGCAGTACTTC
TRBJ2-7,TRBV6-5,NA,NA,CASSYTPDRPYEQYF,TGTGCCAGCAGTTACACCCCCGACAGGCCCTACGAGCAGTACTTC
TRBJ1-6,TRBV10-3,TRBD1,NA,CAISQGQALWDSPLHF,TGTGCCATCAGTCAGGGACAGGCTCTATGGGATTCACCCCTCCACTTT
TRBJ2-1,TRBV2,TRBD2,NA,CASSVAGGRSYNEQFF,TGTGCCAGCAGTGTGGCGGGAGGGAGGTCCTACAATGAGCAGTTCTTC
TRBJ1-3,TRBV3-1/TRBV3-2,TRBD1,NA,CASSPTLAGTVGNTIYF,TGTGCCAGCAGCCCAACCCTGGCCGGGACAGTCGGAAACACCATATATTTT
TRBJ2-3,TRBV6-4,TRBD2,few,CASSDGTSGSTDTQYF,TGTGCCAGCAGTGACGGGACTAGCGGGAGTACAGATACGCAGTATTTT
TRBJ2-5,TRBV28,TRBD2,NA,CASSPGLAGGFPETQYF,TGTGCCAGCAGTCCCGGACTAGCGGGGGGGTTCCCAGAGACCCAGTACTTC
TRBJ2-3,TRBV4-1,NA,NA,CASSQESRNTQYF,TGCGCCAGCAGCCAAGAGTCGAGAAATACGCAGTATTTT
TRBJ1-2,TRBV4-2,NA,few,CASSQDRVGYTF,TGTGCCAGCAGCCAAGACAGGGTTGGCTACACCTTC
TRBJ1-5,TRBV19,NA,NA,CASSIQTHQPQHF,TGTGCCAGTAGTATTCAGACTCATCAGCCCCAGCATTTT
TRBJ1-6,TRBV6-5,NA,NA,CASSYGGAKNSPLHF,TGTGCCAGCAGTTACGGGGGGGCGAAGAATTCACCCCTCCACTTT
TRBJ1-6,TRBV24-1,NA,few,CATSETQENSPLHF,TGTGCCACCAGTGAAACACAGGAAAATTCACCCCTCCACTTT
TRBJ1-1,TRBV6-5,TRBD1,NA,CASSLHRGSTEAFF,TGTGCCAGCAGTTTACACAGGGGAAGCACTGAAGCTTTCTTT
TRBJ2-7,TRBV5-1,TRBD1,few,CASSPYRGASREQYF,TGCGCCAGCAGCCCGTACAGGGGGGCTAGTCGGGAGCAGTACTTC
TRBJ2-3,TRBV4-1,TRBD2,NA,CASSPRTSGGAGDTQYF,TGCGCCAGCAGCCCAAGGACTAGCGGGGGGGCGGGGGATACGCAGTATTTT
TRBJ2-2,TRBV7-3,NA,NA,CASSLIGGNTGELFF,TGTGCCAGCAGCTTGATCGGGGGGAACACCGGGGAGCTGTTTTTT
TRBJ2-5,TRBV29-1,TRBD2,once,CSVVGLAGGETQYF,TGCAGCGTGGTCGGACTAGCGGGGGGGGAGACCCAGTACTTC
TRBJ2-4,TRBV28,NA,NA,CASSSQQDSKNIQYF,TGTGCCAGCAGTTCGCAACAGGATTCCAAAAACATTCAGTACTTC
TRBJ2-2,TRBV5-1,TRBD2,NA,CASSPPGTSGRQTGELFF,TGCGCCAGCAGCCCCCCCGGGACTAGCGGGAGACAAACCGGGGAGCTGTTTTTT
TRBJ1-2,TRBV19,TRBD1,once,CASSIFGTGVRSYGYTF,TGTGCCAGTAGTATTTTTGGGACAGGGGTGAGGTCCTATGGCTACACCTTC
TRBJ1-3,TRBV5-1,TRBD1,once,CASSRGQGGNTIYF,TGCGCCAGCAGCCGGGGACAGGGCGGAAACACCATATATTTT
TRBJ1-2,TRBV12-5,NA,NA,CASGLDGANYGYTF,TGTGCTAGTGGTTTGGACGGAGCTAACTATGGCTACACCTTC
TRBJ1-5,TRBV11-2,TRBD1,NA,CASSFRDRSVYCSNQPQHF,TGTGCCAGCAGCTTCAGGGACAGGTCGGTTTACTGTAGCAATCAGCCCCAGCATTTT
TRBJ1-2,TRBV3-1/TRBV3-2,NA,NA,CASSPDNYGYTF,TGTGCCAGCAGCCCTGACAATTATGGCTACACCTTC
TRBJ1-1,TRBV19,NA,NA,CASSKGTEAFF,TGTGCCAGTAGTAAAGGGACAGAAGCTTTCTTT
TRBJ1-2,TRBV7-2,NA,NA,CASSLAEGTYGYTF,TGTGCCAGCAGCTTAGCGGAGGGGACCTATGGCTACACCTTC
TRBJ2-3,TRBV6-5,TRBD1,NA,CASSYAGQASTDTQYF,TGTGCCAGCAGTTACGCCGGACAGGCCAGCACAGATACGCAGTATTTT
TRBJ2-6,TRBV15,TRBD2,NA,CATSAGGAAVSGANVLTF,TGTGCCACCAGCGCCGGGGGGGCAGCTGTTTCTGGGGCCAACGTCCTGACTTTC
TRBJ1-1,TRBV19,TRBD1,many,CASSIRTGGAAEAFF,TGTGCCAGTAGTATCCGGACAGGCGGGGCAGCTGAAGCTTTCTTT
TRBJ2-6,TRBV5-4,TRBD1,few,CASSTRDRGTPGANVLTF,TGTGCCAGCAGCACCCGGGACAGGGGAACTCCTGGGGCCAACGTCCTGACTTTC
TRBJ1-2,TRBV19,NA,once,CASSGRGHGYTF,TGTGCCAGTAGTGGGAGGGGCCATGGCTACACCTTC
TRBJ1-6,TRBV27,TRBD1,NA,CASSSLGQGEVRDSPLHF,TGTGCCAGCAGTTCCCTCGGACAGGGGGAAGTTCGCGATTCACCCCTCCACTTT
TRBJ2-5,TRBV5-1,NA,NA,CASSPTTFGETQYF,TGCGCCAGCAGCCCTACTACCTTCGGGGAGACCCAGTACTTC
TRBJ1-5,TRBV10-2,NA,NA,CASSLAGGSQPQHF,TGCGCCAGCTCCCTCGCGGGGGGCAGTCAGCCCCAGCATTTT
TRBJ1-5,TRBV6-1,TRBD1,NA,CASSIRGNYQPQHF,TGTGCCAGCAGTATCAGGGGGAATTATCAGCCCCAGCATTTT
TRBJ1-5,TRBV28,NA,NA,CASSPTAPLGNQPQHF,TGTGCCAGCAGTCCAACGGCCCCACTAGGCAATCAGCCCCAGCATTTT